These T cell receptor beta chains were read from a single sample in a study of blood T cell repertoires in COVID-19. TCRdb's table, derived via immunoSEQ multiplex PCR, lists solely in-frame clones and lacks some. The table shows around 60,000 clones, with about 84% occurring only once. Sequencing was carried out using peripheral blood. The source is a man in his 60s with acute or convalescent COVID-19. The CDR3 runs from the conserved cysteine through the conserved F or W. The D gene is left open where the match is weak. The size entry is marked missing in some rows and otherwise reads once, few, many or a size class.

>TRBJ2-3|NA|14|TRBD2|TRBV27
TGTGCCAGCAGTTTTGCCGGGGAGGGAGATACGCAGTATTTT
CASSFAGEGDTQYF
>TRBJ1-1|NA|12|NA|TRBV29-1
TGCAGCGTTGAAGAGGGCGGGGAAATGGCTTTCTTT
CSVEEGGEMAFF
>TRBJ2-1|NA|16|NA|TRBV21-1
TGTGCCACCCCCGCTCCCGGCAACAGCTCCTACAATGAGCAGTTCTTC
CATPAPGNSSYNEQFF
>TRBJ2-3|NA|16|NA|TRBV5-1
TGCGCCAGCAGCTCCTCGCTCCGAGGTGGGACAGATACGCAGTATTTT
CASSSSLRGGTDTQYF
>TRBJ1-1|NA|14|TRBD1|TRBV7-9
TGTGCCAGCAGCTGGGGGGGACAGGGGACTGAAGCTTTCTTT
CASSWGGQGTEAFF
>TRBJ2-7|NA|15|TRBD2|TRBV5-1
TGCGCCAGCAGCTCGATAGCGGGGGGCGACTACGAGCAGTACTTC
CASSSIAGGDYEQYF
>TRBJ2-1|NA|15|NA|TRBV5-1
TGCGCCAGCAGCTTGGAATCCGGGAACTACAATGAGCAGTTCTTC
CASSLESGNYNEQFF
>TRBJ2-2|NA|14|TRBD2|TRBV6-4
TGTGCCAGCAGTGGACCAGCGGGGACCGGGGAGCTGTTTTTT
CASSGPAGTGELFF
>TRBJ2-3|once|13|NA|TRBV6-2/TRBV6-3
TGTGCCAGCAGTGCGGCCCCCACAGATACGCAGTATTTT
CASSAAPTDTQYF
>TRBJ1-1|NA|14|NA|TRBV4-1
TGCGCCAGCAGCCAAACAGGGAGGAACACTGAAGCTTTCTTT
CASSQTGRNTEAFF
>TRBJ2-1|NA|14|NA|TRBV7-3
TGTGCCAGCAGCTCAACTCCAGGATACAATGAGCAGTTCTTC
CASSSTPGYNEQFF
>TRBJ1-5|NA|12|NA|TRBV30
TGTGCCTGGAGTGCGGGGGGTCAGCCCCAGCATTTT
CAWSAGGQPQHF
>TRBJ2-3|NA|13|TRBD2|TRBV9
TGTGCCAGCAGCGTAAGCGGGGGAGATACGCAGTATTTT
CASSVSGGDTQYF
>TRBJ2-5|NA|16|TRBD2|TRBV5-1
TGCGCCAGCAGCTTGGCAGTAGCGGGGTTGGGAGAGACCCAGTACTTC
CASSLAVAGLGETQYF
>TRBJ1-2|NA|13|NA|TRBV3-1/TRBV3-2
TGTGCCAGCAGCCTCGGACAGAACTATGGCTACACCTTC
CASSLGQNYGYTF
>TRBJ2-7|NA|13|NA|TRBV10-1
TGCGCCAGCAAGGCCCAGGTCTCCTACGAGCAGTACTTC
CASKAQVSYEQYF
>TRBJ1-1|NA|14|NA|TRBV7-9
TGTGCCAGCAGCACCCCGAACTGGAACACTGAAGCTTTCTTT
CASSTPNWNTEAFF
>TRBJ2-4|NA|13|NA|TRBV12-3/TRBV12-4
TGTGCCAGCGCAACAGGGAGTGGGGTCATTCAGTACTTC
CASATGSGVIQYF
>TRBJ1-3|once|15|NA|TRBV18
TGTGCCAGCTCACCACCCGGGGTCACGGGAAACACCATATATTTT
CASSPPGVTGNTIYF
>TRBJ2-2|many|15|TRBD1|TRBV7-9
TGTGCCAGCAGCCCTCAGGGGGCTAAAACCGGGGAGCTGTTTTTT
CASSPQGAKTGELFF
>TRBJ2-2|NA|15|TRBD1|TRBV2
TGTGCCAGCACCGGGACAGGGGGGAACACCGGGGAGCTGTTTTTT
CASTGTGGNTGELFF
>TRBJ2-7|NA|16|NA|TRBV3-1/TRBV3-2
TGTGCCAGCAGCCAAGCCCTGCAGGGGGGTTCCTACGAGCAGTACTTC
CASSQALQGGSYEQYF
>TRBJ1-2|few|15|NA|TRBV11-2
TGTGCCAGCAGCCCCATCGCCAGCGTTAACTATGGCTACACCTTC
CASSPIASVNYGYTF
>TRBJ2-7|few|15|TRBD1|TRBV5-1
TGCGCCAGCAGCTTAGGGGACAGGGAGATCGACGAGCAGTACTTC
CASSLGDREIDEQYF
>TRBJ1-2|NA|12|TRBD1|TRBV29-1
TGCAGCGTTCGGACAGGGGGATATGGCTACACCTTC
CSVRTGGYGYTF
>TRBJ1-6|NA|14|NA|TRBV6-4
TGTGCCAGCAGTGAAAGGCTCGGGGGTTCACCCCTCCACTTT
CASSERLGGSPLHF
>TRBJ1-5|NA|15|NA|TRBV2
TGTGCCAGCAGTGCGTTGGGCGGGGGAGAGCAGCCCCAGCATTTT
CASSALGGGEQPQHF
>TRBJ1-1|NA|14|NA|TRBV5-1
TGCGCCAGCAGCTTCTCCACAGGGAACACTGAAGCTTTCTTT
CASSFSTGNTEAFF
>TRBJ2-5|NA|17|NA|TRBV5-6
TGTGCCAGCAGCTTGGCGTTCGGGGGGCCACTACAAGAGACCCAGTACTTC
CASSLAFGGPLQETQYF
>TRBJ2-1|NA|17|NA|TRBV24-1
TGTGCCACCAGTGACCCTGCCCAGGGGATAGAAGGGAATGAGCAGTTCTTC
CATSDPAQGIEGNEQFF
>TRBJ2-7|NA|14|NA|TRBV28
TGTGCCAGCAGCCCAGGGGGAGGTCGGTACGAGCAGTACTTC
CASSPGGGRYEQYF
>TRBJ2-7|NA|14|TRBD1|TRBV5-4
TGTGCCAGCAGCTCGGGACAGCCAACCTACGAGCAGTACTTC
CASSSGQPTYEQYF
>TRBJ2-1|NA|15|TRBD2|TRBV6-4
TGTGCCAGCAGTGACCCCGCCGGGGGGGCCGATGAGCAGTTCTTC
CASSDPAGGADEQFF
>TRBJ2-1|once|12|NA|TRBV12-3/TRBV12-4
TGTGCCAGCAGTTTCGGGTGGAATGAGCAGTTCTTC
CASSFGWNEQFF
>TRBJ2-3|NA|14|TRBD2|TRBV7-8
TGTGCCAGCAGCAGAGCGGGGGGAGTGGATACGCAGTATTTT
CASSRAGGVDTQYF